These 23 T cell receptor beta chains share one sample of origin, sequenced in a study. TCRdb re-derived calls from the 5' RACE reads in MiXCR, one entry per CDR3 protein. The sample lists about 9,100 distinct CDR3 sequences, roughly 60% occurring once. The sequencing input was tumor-infiltrating memory CD4+ T cells sorted from the breast tumor. Regarding subset: memory CD4+ T cells, CD4+CD45RO+CD25-. The receptors shown here come from a female donor with breast cancer.

This clonotype has a handful of counts. The rearrangement links TRBV4-1 to TRBJ2-5; D ambiguous. Germline-derived CDR1 and CDR2 are MGHRA and YSYEKL. The CDR3 runs to 14 residues. V was clipped by 1 base and J by 4 bases, with 10 bases between them. The CDR3 spells CASSQAWRGETQYF. DNA of the CDR3: TGCGCCAGCAGCCAAGCCTGGCGAGGAGAGACCCAGTACTTC.

This sequence joins TRBV6-6 and TRBJ1-1; the D is unclear. This CDR3 contains 12 residues. V lost 8 bases and J 4 bases, leaving 11 bases between the germline ends. Germline V gene lookup returns CDR1 MNHNY and CDR2 SVGAGI (reference sequence). The CDR3 is CASSPAGTEAFF. In DNA, the CDR3 is TGTGCCAGCTCCCCGGCTGGCACTGAAGCTTTCTTT.

Comment on this clonotype: A junction boundary mismatches the germline segment, possibly from a read error. The chain links TRBV28 to TRBJ1-1; TRBD1 agrees at 7 bases. CDR3 length equals 16 residues. Germline values: CDR1 MDHEN, CDR2 SYDVKM. CDR3 loop: CASSLPQQGPNTEAFF. The CDR3 bases are TGTGCCAGCAGTCTCCCCCAACAGGGGCCGAACACTGAGGCTTTCTTT.

This clonotype was observed a handful of times. The J gene is TRBJ2-7, the V gene TRBV7-8; no reliable D call. V was clipped by 3 bases and J by 6 bases, with 15 bases between them. The CDR3 has 14 amino acids. Germline assignment: CDR1 SGHVS and CDR2 FQNEAQ. CDR3 region: CASSLLVRAAEQYF. DNA of the CDR3: TGTGCCAGCAGCTTGCTCGTGCGAGCCGCCGAGCAGTACTTC.

The chain recombines TRBV5-1 with TRBJ1-6; no definite D call. V lost 3 bases and J 6 bases, leaving 10 bases between the germline ends. Germline CDR1 SGHRS, CDR2 YFSETQ. The CDR3 totals 14 residues. DNA for the CDR3: TGCGCCAGCAGCTCGGATTTCTTTAATTCACCCCTCCACTTT. This gives the protein CASSSDFFNSPLHF.

This chain links TRBV12-3 or TRBV12-4 with TRBJ1-2, with 7 nucleotides matching TRBD1. CDR3 length: 12 residues. Losses at the gene ends were 2 bases for V and 7 bases for J; bases not matched to a gene: 1. For the CDR3, the DNA is TGTGCCAGCAGTTTAACAGGGGTTGGCTACACCTTC. Residues: CASSLTGVGYTF.

This clonotype turned up a few times. This CDR3 is CGPTGSTDTQYF. The CDR3 coding sequence is TGCGGCCCGACGGGGAGCACAGATACGCAGTATTTT. V and J are TRBV20-1 and TRBJ2-3; a possible D gene is TRBD2 (5 bases). CDR1 and CDR2 from the germline V gene are DFQATT and SNEGSKA (reference sequence). This CDR3 has 12 amino acids.

V is TRBV5-6 and J is TRBJ1-5; TRBD1 aligns across 9 bases. The CDR3 spans 17 residues. The V gene end was trimmed by 1 base and the J gene end by 0 bases; junction bases not matched to a gene: 5. CDR1 and CDR2 from the germline V gene are SGHDT and YYEEEE. Written as DNA, the CDR3 is TGTGCCAGCAGCTTGTACAGGGGGCCCAATAGCAATCAGCCCCAGCATTTT. This sequence encodes CASSLYRGPNSNQPQHF.

The chain is built from TRBV20-1 and TRBJ2-1; TRBD1 is a possible D gene (5 bases). With 6 bases removed from V and 3 bases from J, the gap between germline ends came to 6 bases. The CDR3 sequence is 11 residues long. Germline V gene lookup returns CDR1 DFQATT and CDR2 SNEGSKA (reference sequence). The CDR3 DNA reads as TGCAGTGCGGGGCTCTACAATGAGCAGTTCTTC. Translated: CSAGLYNEQFF.

This clonotype has a handful of counts. The chain recombines TRBV3-1 with TRBJ2-1; D is ambiguous. The V and J ends lost 1 base and 3 bases respectively, with 7 bases between them. Germline-derived CDR1 and CDR2 are LGHDT and YNNKEL (reference sequence). The CDR3 is made up of 14 amino acids. In DNA form, the CDR3 reads TGTGCCAGCAGCCAAGGGTACAGCTACAATGAGCAGTTCTTC. It is translated as CASSQGYSYNEQFF.

This sequence joins TRBV5-1 and TRBJ1-1; possibly TRBD1 for D (5 bases). V lost 0 bases to trimming and J lost 3 bases, with 15 bases between them. The CDR3 loop spans 16 amino acids. The V gene's germline CDR1 is SGHRS and CDR2 YFSETQ. The CDR3 nucleotides read TGCGCCAGCAGCTTGGCCGGTGATGGCAGGGACACTGAAGCTTTCTTT. Amino acid sequence: CASSLAGDGRDTEAFF. Full variable domain (outside the CDR3, taken from reference TRBV5-1 and TRBJ1-1): KAGVTQTPRYLIKTRGQQVTLSCSPISGHRSVSWYQQTPGQGLQFLFEYFSETQRNKGNFPGRFSGRQFSNSRSEMNVSTLELGDSALYLCASSLAGDGRDTEAFFGQGTRLTVV.

Turning to this clonotype: The CDR3 ends on some other residue instead of the conserved phenylalanine or tryptophan, so this is likely a read error. This rearrangement joins TRBV5-1 to TRBJ2-7; TRBD1 aligns across 9 bases. The CDR3 runs to 14 residues. CDR1 SGHRS and CDR2 YFSETQ come from the germline V gene. The ends lost 4 bases at V and 6 bases at J; junction bases unmatched: 8. The CDR3, as DNA: TGCGCCAGCAGCACGGCGGACAGGGGTAGCGAGCAGTACTGC. Residues: CASSTADRGSEQYC.

This clonotype came up a few times. The J gene is TRBJ1-1, the V gene TRBV7-3, with no clear D. The CDR3 sequence is 11 residues long. Per the germline V gene, CDR1 is SGHTA and CDR2 is FQGTGA. The V end was cut by 3 bases, the J end by 5 bases, with 4 bases between. This CDR3 is CASSFRTEAFF. Written as DNA, the CDR3 is TGTGCCAGCAGCTTTAGGACTGAAGCTTTCTTT. Full variable domain (outside the CDR3, taken from reference TRBV7-3 and TRBJ1-1): GAGVSQTPSNKVTEKGKYVELRCDPISGHTALYWYRQSLGQGPEFLIYFQGTGAADDSGLPNDRFFAVRPEGSVSTLKIQRTERGDSAVYLCASSFRTEAFFGQGTRLTVV.

The table lists this clonotype with a few counts. V and J are TRBV4-3 and TRBJ2-2, with a possible D match to TRBD1 (6 bases). The CDR3 totals 15 residues. Trimming stripped 1 base from V and 7 bases from J, with 13 bases between. The germline V gene encodes CDR1 LGHNA and CDR2 YSLEER. DNA for the CDR3: TGCGCCAGCAGCCAAGTCCCACAGGGAAACGGGGAGCTGTTTTTT. Protein product: CASSQVPQGNGELFF.

This rearrangement joins TRBV24-1 to TRBJ2-2; 7 bases line up with TRBD1. The CDR3 totals 16 residues. After removal of 3 bases from V and 5 bases from J, the junction contained 8 bases not matched to a gene. The germline CDR1 and CDR2 sequences are KGHDR and SFDVKD. The CDR3 loop is CATSDPTEGATGELFF. The CDR3, as DNA: TGTGCCACCAGTGATCCCACTGAGGGGGCGACCGGGGAGCTGTTTTTT.

This clonotype was seen a handful of times. The J gene is TRBJ2-3, the V gene TRBV6-2 or TRBV6-3; D uncertain. This CDR3 has 14 residues. Trimming removed 3 bases from V and 2 bases from J, with 9 bases in between. From germline, CDR1 is MNHEY and CDR2 SVGEGT. CDR3 region: CASSYDPVTDTQYF. The CDR3 nucleotides are TGTGCCAGCAGTTATGACCCCGTCACAGATACGCAGTATTTT.

This clonotype has only a few counts. This rearrangement joins TRBV7-2 to TRBJ2-1; D is ambiguous. Germline V gives CDR1 SGHTA, CDR2 FQGNSA. This CDR3 spans 16 amino acids. The germline V and J ends were trimmed by 1 base and 9 bases, with 19 bases remaining between them. DNA for the CDR3: TGTGCCAGCAGCTTAGATCCGGGCCCACCGTCCGGTGAGCAGTTCTTC. It is translated as CASSLDPGPPSGEQFF. The whole variable domain, filled in from reference TRBV7-2 and TRBJ2-1, reads GAGVSQSPSNKVTEKGKDVELRCDPISGHTALYWYRQSLGQGLEFLIYFQGNSAPDKSGLPSDRFSAERTGGSVSTLTIQRTQQEDSAVYLCASSLDPGPPSGEQFFGPGTRLTVL.

The chain employs TRBV12-3 or TRBV12-4 and TRBJ2-1; 14 bases fit TRBD2. CDR3 size: 18 residues. V lost 7 bases and J lost 7; bases outside the gene matches: 15. CDR3 amino acids: CASTTPGLAGVRGNEQFF. The CDR3 region has the DNA TGTGCCAGCACTACCCCGGGACTAGCGGGAGTAAGGGGTAATGAGCAGTTCTTC.

The V and J genes are TRBV7-9 and TRBJ2-7; D possibly corresponds to TRBD1 (5 bases). Germline V lookup: CDR1 SEHNR, CDR2 FQNEAQ (reference sequence). The CDR3 extends over 13 amino acids. Trimming left V 0 bases short and J 4 bases short, with 7 bases between. The CDR3 reads CASSLAGVYEQYF. DNA of the CDR3: TGTGCCAGCAGCTTAGCAGGGGTTTACGAGCAGTACTTC.

The rearrangement links TRBV14 to TRBJ2-5; no definite D call. Germline CDR1 SGHDN, CDR2 FVKESK. The CDR3 extends over 12 amino acids. The V gene lost 3 bases and the J gene lost 4 bases, with 6 bases spanning the gap. The CDR3 region has the DNA TGTGCCAGCAGCCACGAGGTAGAGACCCAGTACTTC. Protein product: CASSHEVETQYF.

Note on this clonotype: A read error may account for a junction end that differs from germline. V and J are TRBV29-1 and TRBJ2-7; D gene unclear. The CDR3 is 13 amino acids. The germline V gene has CDR1 SQVTM and CDR2 ANQGSEA. The CDR3 protein is CSVYLPSSYEQCF. Written as DNA, the CDR3 is TGCAGCGTTTATCTCCCGAGCTCCTACGAGCAGTGCTTC.

V and J are TRBV12-3 or TRBV12-4 and TRBJ2-7, with D perhaps given as TRBD1 or TRBD2 (5 bases each). CDR3 length: 12 amino acids. V was pared by 7 bases and J by 2 bases, with 9 bases between. The CDR3 nucleotides are TGTGCCAGCATGGGGGTTACCTACGAGCAGTACTTC. This gives the protein CASMGVTYEQYF.

The chain combines TRBV5-1 with TRBJ2-2, with TRBD2 matching over 14 bases. Trimming took 4 bases from V and 6 from J; bases not matched to a gene: 5. Germline CDR1 and CDR2: SGHRS and YFSETQ. The CDR3 is made up of 16 amino acids. The CDR3 here is CASSGLAGGTPGELFF. CDR3 sequence (DNA): TGCGCCAGCAGCGGACTAGCGGGAGGAACCCCCGGGGAGCTGTTTTTT. The variable domain in full, with the rest retrieved from reference TRBV5-1 and TRBJ2-2, is KAGVTQTPRYLIKTRGQQVTLSCSPISGHRSVSWYQQTPGQGLQFLFEYFSETQRNKGNFPGRFSGRQFSNSRSEMNVSTLELGDSALYLCASSGLAGGTPGELFFGEGSRLTVL.